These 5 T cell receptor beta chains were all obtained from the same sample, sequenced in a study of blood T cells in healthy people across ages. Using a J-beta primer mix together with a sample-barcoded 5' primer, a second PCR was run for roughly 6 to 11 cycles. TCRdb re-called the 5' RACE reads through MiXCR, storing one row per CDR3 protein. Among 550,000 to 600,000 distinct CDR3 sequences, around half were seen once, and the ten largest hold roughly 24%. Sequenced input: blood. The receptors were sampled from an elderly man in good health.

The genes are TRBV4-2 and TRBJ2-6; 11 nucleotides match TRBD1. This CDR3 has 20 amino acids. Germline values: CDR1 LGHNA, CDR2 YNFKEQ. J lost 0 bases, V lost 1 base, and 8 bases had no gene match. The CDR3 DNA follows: TGTGCCAGCAGCCAAGTAACCGGGACAGGGGGTTCCTCTGGGGCCAACGTCCTGACTTTC. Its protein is CASSQVTGTGGSSGANVLTF.

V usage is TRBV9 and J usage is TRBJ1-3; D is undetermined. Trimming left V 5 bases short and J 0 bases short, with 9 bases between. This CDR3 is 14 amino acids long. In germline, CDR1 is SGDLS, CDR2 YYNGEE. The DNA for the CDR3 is TGTGCCAGCAGAGGTTCGGACTCTGGAAACACCATATATTTT. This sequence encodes CASRGSDSGNTIYF. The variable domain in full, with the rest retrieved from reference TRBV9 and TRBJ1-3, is DSGVTQTPKHLITATGQRVTLRCSPRSGDLSVYWYQQSLDQGLQFLIQYYNGEERAKGNILERFSAQQFPDLHSELNLSSLELGDSALYFCASRGSDSGNTIYFGEGSWLTVV.

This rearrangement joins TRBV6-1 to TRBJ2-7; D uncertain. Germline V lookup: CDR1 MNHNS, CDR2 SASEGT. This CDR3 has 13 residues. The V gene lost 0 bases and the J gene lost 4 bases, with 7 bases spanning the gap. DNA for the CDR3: TGTGCCAGCAGTGAAGCGGCCCCTTACGAGCAGTACTTC. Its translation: CASSEAAPYEQYF.

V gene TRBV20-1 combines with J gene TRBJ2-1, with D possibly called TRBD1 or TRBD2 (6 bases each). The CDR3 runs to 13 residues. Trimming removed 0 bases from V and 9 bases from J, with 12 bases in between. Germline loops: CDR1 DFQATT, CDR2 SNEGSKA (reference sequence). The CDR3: CSARDAGGGEQFF. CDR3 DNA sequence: TGCAGTGCTAGAGATGCCGGGGGCGGTGAGCAGTTCTTC.

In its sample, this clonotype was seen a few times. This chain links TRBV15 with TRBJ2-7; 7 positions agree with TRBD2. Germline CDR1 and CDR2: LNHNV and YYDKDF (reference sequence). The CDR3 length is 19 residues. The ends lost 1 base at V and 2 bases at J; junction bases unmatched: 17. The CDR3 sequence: CATSRVESWERRGTYEQYF. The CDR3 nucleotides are TGTGCCACCAGCAGAGTAGAGTCTTGGGAACGGCGGGGGACCTACGAGCAGTACTTC.